These 2 T cell receptor beta chains came from one sample sequenced in a study of blood T cell repertoires in COVID-19. The assay was immunoSEQ multiplex PCR, and TCRdb's table has in-frame clones only and misses some. The sample carries over 45,000 clones, about four fifths recorded once. The specimen sequenced was peripheral blood. The source is a woman aged 60-75 years with acute or convalescent COVID-19.

Only one count was recorded for this clone. The chain has TRBV5-1 and TRBJ1-2, with a weak D call TRBD1 (6 bases). Germline V gene data show CDR1 as SGHRS and CDR2 as YFSETQ. V dropped 7 bases and J dropped 7 bases, with 20 bases sitting between them. The CDR3 length is 14 residues. CDR3 protein: CASGRGGGLSGYTF. The CDR3 nucleotides read TGCGCCAGCGGACGAGGGGGAGGGCTTAGTGGCTACACCTTC.

This clone was seen only a few times. V and J are TRBV6-5 and TRBJ1-2; 8 bases are shared with TRBD1. CDR3 size: 14 residues. V dropped 6 bases and J dropped 0; count of bases not matched to a gene: 3. The germline V gene encodes CDR1 MNHEY and CDR2 SVGAGI. CDR3: CASRVDRANYGYTF. Here the CDR3 DNA reads TGTGCCAGCAGAGTGGACAGGGCTAACTATGGCTACACCTTC.